The next 27 T cell receptor beta chains were all read from a single sample in a study of T cells in Graves' hyperthyroidism and ophthalmopathy. Amplification yielded TCR beta CDR3 regions, with RNA transcripts as the source. An initial round of RT-PCR targeting the TCR CDR3 relied on the HTBI primer set. Using its own MiXCR run on the multiplex PCR reads, TCRdb lists one record per CDR3 protein. The profile shows about 520,000 distinct CDR3 sequences, roughly 25% of them singletons. Sequencing input: blood. These receptors were obtained from a woman aged 25 to 39 with Graves' ophthalmopathy.

The rearrangement links TRBV24-1 to TRBJ2-5; D is uncertain. The CDR3 extends over 13 amino acids. Germline lookup yields CDR1 KGHDR and CDR2 SFDVKD. Deletions cut 5 bases from V and 4 bases from J, with 10 bases between. CDR3 DNA sequence: TGTGCCACCAGTGGTCCCGGCGGAGAGACCCAGTACTTC. Its translation: CATSGPGGETQYF.

The J gene is TRBJ1-5, the V gene TRBV4-1, with D unclear. Germline CDR1 reads MGHRA; CDR2 reads YSYEKL. The CDR3 extends over 15 amino acids. V lost 3 bases and J lost 7, with 16 bases in between. CDR3 sequence reads: CASSQAVNLGQPQHF. CDR3 coding DNA: TGCGCCAGCAGCCAGGCAGTCAACTTGGGGCAGCCCCAGCATTTT.

The chain couples TRBV6-2 or TRBV6-3 to TRBJ1-2; maybe TRBD1 (5 bases). The CDR3 runs 16 residues. CDR1 and CDR2 (germline): MNHEY, SVGEGT. CDR3 loop: CVCSYQDIPPWYGYTF. The CDR3 region has the DNA TGTGTCTGCAGTTACCAGGACATCCCGCCTTGGTATGGCTACACCTTC.

This clonotype was detected only a few times. This chain joins TRBV6-1 and TRBJ1-5; the match to TRBD1 covers 8 bases. Trimming cost V 6 bases and J 6 bases; bases outside gene matches: 10. Germline loops: CDR1 MNHNS, CDR2 SASEGT. The CDR3 runs to 15 residues. The CDR3 DNA reads TGTGCCAGCAGGACATCAGGGGGCCCGCGTCAGCCCCAGCATTTT. As protein: CASRTSGGPRQPQHF.

This clonotype has a count of ten or more. This chain uses TRBV19 with TRBJ1-1; TRBD1 aligns across 7 bases. V lost 9 bases to trimming and J lost 0 bases; unmatched junction nucleotides: 10. The CDR3 is 15 amino acids. Germline V gene sequence: CDR1 LNHDA, CDR2 SQIVND (reference sequence). The CDR3 region has the DNA TGTGCCAGCATGACAGGGATGATGATGAACACTGAAGCTTTCTTT. The encoded protein is CASMTGMMMNTEAFF.

This clonotype was seen a handful of times. The chain carries TRBV29-1 and TRBJ1-1, with D perhaps matching TRBD1 (5 bases). The CDR3 length is 12 residues. Trimming shortened V by 3 bases and J by 7 bases, and 12 bases separated the two germline ends. Looked up from germline, CDR1 is SQVTM and CDR2 is ANQGSEA. CDR3 residues: CSVERGVVEAFF. The DNA for the CDR3 is TGCAGCGTTGAGCGGGGGGTTGTTGAAGCTTTCTTT.

In its sample, this clonotype was seen many times. The chain combines TRBV27 with TRBJ1-6; no firm D call. This CDR3 is 15 amino acids long. Germline V gene sequence: CDR1 MNHEY, CDR2 SMNVEV (reference sequence). V gave up 5 bases and J gave up 0 bases, with 8 bases separating them. The CDR3 loop is CASSPSGSYNSPLHF. For the CDR3, the DNA is TGTGCCAGCAGTCCTTCGGGCTCCTATAATTCACCCCTCCACTTT.

The chain links TRBV12-3 or TRBV12-4 to TRBJ2-2, with 9 bases aligning to TRBD2. Trimming cost V 6 bases and J 2 bases; bases outside gene matches: 1. The CDR3 has 14 amino acids. This chain's CDR3 is CASRTSGNTGELFF. In nucleotides, the CDR3 is TGTGCCAGCAGGACTAGCGGTAACACCGGGGAGCTGTTTTTT.

The chain uses TRBV28 and TRBJ2-7; D gene unclear. Germline-derived CDR1 and CDR2 are MDHEN and SYDVKM. There are 14 residues in the CDR3. V lost 8 bases and J 0 bases, leaving 14 bases between the germline ends. CDR3 sequence reads: CASQISYSSYEQYF. CDR3 sequence (DNA): TGTGCCAGCCAGATCTCCTACAGCTCCTACGAGCAGTACTTC. The full variable domain, in which reference TRBV28 and TRBJ2-7 provide the parts outside the CDR3, is DVKVTQSSRYLVKRTGEKVFLECVQDMDHENMFWYRQDPGLGLRLIYFSYDVKMKEKGDIPEGYSVSREKKERFSLILESASTNQTSMYLCASQISYSSYEQYFGPGTRLTVT.

The rearrangement links TRBV29-1 to TRBJ1-1; weak D call: TRBD1 (5 bases). The CDR3 spans 14 residues. Deletions cut 6 bases from V and 2 bases from J, with 16 bases between. Germline loops: CDR1 SQVTM, CDR2 ANQGSEA. The CDR3 is CSVLGGAVNTEAFF. CDR3 DNA sequence: TGCAGCGTATTAGGTGGGGCCGTAAACACTGAAGCTTTCTTT.

This clonotype was observed many times. The J gene is TRBJ2-7, the V gene TRBV13; possibly TRBD1 for D (6 bases). The germline CDR1 and CDR2 sequences are PRHDT and FYEKMQ (reference sequence). The V end lost 5 bases, the J end lost 4 bases, and 9 bases lay between the germline ends. The CDR3 is 12 residues long. The CDR3 loop is CASSKQGYEQYF. In DNA, the CDR3 is TGTGCCAGCAGCAAACAGGGTTACGAGCAGTACTTC. Supplemented by reference TRBV13 and TRBJ2-7, the full variable domain reads AAGVIQSPRHLIKEKRETATLKCYPIPRHDTVYWYQQGPGQDPQFLISFYEKMQSDKGSIPDRFSAQQFSDYHSELNMSSLELGDSALYFCASSKQGYEQYFGPGTRLTVT.

Many counts were recorded for this clonotype. V and J are TRBV11-2 and TRBJ2-7; D is unresolved. Trimming stripped 6 bases from V and 7 bases from J, with 10 bases between. CDR1 is SGHAT and CDR2 is FQNNGV in the germline V gene. The CDR3 length is 11 residues. CDR3 bases: TGTGCCAGCAGTACGACTTCTGAGCAGTACTTC. Translated: CASSTTSEQYF.

This chain uses TRBV7-9 with TRBJ1-1; possible D gene TRBD1, 6 bases. The CDR3 is 15 amino acids. Germline CDR1 and CDR2: SEHNR and FQNEAQ (reference sequence). Trimming took off 6 bases at V and 2 bases at J, with 16 bases between the two ends. The CDR3 coding sequence is TGTGCCAGCAGTTACCAACAGGGAGGCAACACTGAAGCTTTCTTT. Translated, it gives CASSYQQGGNTEAFF.

The V call is TRBV20-1, the J call TRBJ2-2, with 10 nucleotides matching TRBD2. Germline CDR1 DFQATT, CDR2 SNEGSKA (reference sequence). With 5 bases clipped from V and 4 bases from J, the junction kept 7 bases outside the gene matches. The CDR3 is 15 residues long. The CDR3 reads CSAFLAGAGTGELFF. The CDR3 nucleotides read TGCAGTGCTTTCCTAGCGGGAGCGGGCACCGGGGAGCTGTTTTTT.

This clonotype was recorded many times. DNA for the CDR3: TGCAGTGCAACCTTGGACTGGTACCAAGAGACCCAGTACTTC. This codes for CSATLDWYQETQYF. The chain carries TRBV20-1 and TRBJ2-5; possibly TRBD2 for D (5 bases). CDR1 and CDR2 from the germline V gene are DFQATT and SNEGSKA (reference sequence). The CDR3 runs to 14 residues. Trimming pared 6 bases from V and 0 bases from J, leaving 14 bases between.

Comments on this clonotype: A read error is possible here, since a much larger clone lies one base away. The rearrangement uses TRBV29-1 and TRBJ1-3; unclear D gene. Per germline, CDR1 SQVTM and CDR2 ANQGSEA. This CDR3 has 14 amino acids. V lost 7 bases to trimming and J lost 0 bases, with 13 bases between them. CDR3 sequence (DNA): TGCAGCGCTGAGGGCATAAACTCTGGAAACACCATATATTTT. It codes for CSAEGINSGNTIYF.

In the case of this clonotype: Since no conserved phenylalanine or tryptophan closes the CDR3, a read error is the likely cause. The chain employs TRBV28 and TRBJ2-5; the match to TRBD2 covers 8 bases. The CDR3 length is 18 residues. In germline, CDR1 is MDHEN, CDR2 SYDVKM. CDR3 protein: CASSLIAGRMSGQESQYY. CDR3 nucleotide sequence: TGTGCCAGCAGTTTAATAGCGGGACGCATGTCAGGCCAAGAGTCCCAGTACTAC.

This chain links TRBV29-1 with TRBJ1-3; tentatively, D is TRBD1 (6 bases). CDR3 length equals 13 residues. CDR1 and CDR2 from the germline V gene are SQVTM and ANQGSEA. V lost 6 bases, J lost 0 bases, and 9 bases lay in between. Written as DNA, the CDR3 is TGCAGCGTGAAACAGGGCTCTGGAAACACCATATATTTT. It codes for CSVKQGSGNTIYF.

The V and J genes are TRBV12-3 or TRBV12-4 and TRBJ2-5; 9 nucleotides line up with TRBD1. The CDR3 extends over 15 amino acids. V trimming: 7 bases; J trimming: 1 base; junction bases outside the gene matches: 7. CDR3 in DNA: TGTGCCAGCACCTTGGGGACAGGGCGCCAAGAGACCCAGTACTTC. This translates into CASTLGTGRQETQYF.

This clonotype has more than one count but fewer than ten. The J gene is TRBJ1-2, the V gene TRBV12-3 or TRBV12-4, with TRBD1 as a possible D gene (5 bases). The ends were cut back, 3 bases at V and 8 bases at J, with 16 bases in the middle. The CDR3 extends over 14 amino acids. CDR3 in DNA: TGTGCCAGCAGTTTTAAATCAGGGTGGGGCGGCTACACCTTC. This translates into CASSFKSGWGGYTF.

The rearrangement joins TRBV7-8 to TRBJ2-5; a weak D match, TRBD2 (6 bases). This CDR3 region has 15 residues. V was shortened by 3 bases and J by 7 bases, with 18 bases between the two germline ends. CDR1 and CDR2 (germline): SGHVS, FQNEAQ. In DNA, the CDR3 is TGTGCCAGCAGCTTCGCCCCGGGGGTTTTGGCGACCCAGTACTTC. It specifies CASSFAPGVLATQYF.

V usage is TRBV7-9 and J usage is TRBJ2-7; 8 nucleotides align to TRBD1. The CDR3 consists of 13 residues. CDR1 is SEHNR, CDR2 FQNEAQ, per germline (reference sequence). The J segment lost 7 bases and the V segment lost 3 bases, leaving 5 bases of the junction unmatched. The CDR3: CASSLWTGREQYF. For the CDR3, the DNA is TGTGCCAGCAGCTTGTGGACAGGGAGAGAGCAGTACTTC.

The rearrangement joins TRBV20-1 to TRBJ1-1; 8 nucleotides align to TRBD1. There are 11 residues in the CDR3. The J segment lost 6 bases and the V segment lost 8 bases, leaving 5 bases of the junction unmatched. The germline V gene has CDR1 DFQATT and CDR2 SNEGSKA (reference sequence). The CDR3: CSTSTGAEAFF. CDR3 DNA sequence: TGCAGTACCTCGACAGGGGCTGAAGCTTTCTTT.

This clonotype was picked up many times. This chain links TRBV2 with TRBJ1-2; weak D call: TRBD1 (5 bases). The CDR3 has 14 residues. CDR1 and CDR2 (germline): SNHLY, FYNNEI. Trimming shortened V by 1 base and J by 8 bases, and 14 bases separated the two germline ends. The CDR3 nucleotides read TGTGCCAGCAGTGAAGGACAGAGAGAGTACGGCTACACCTTC. This gives the protein CASSEGQREYGYTF.

The V call is TRBV27, the J call TRBJ2-5, with unresolved D. V lost 3 bases to trimming and J lost 2 bases, with 13 bases between them. CDR3 length: 15 residues. Germline loops: CDR1 MNHEY, CDR2 SMNVEV (reference sequence). This CDR3 reads CASSFLTGKQETQYF. CDR3 sequence (DNA): TGTGCCAGCAGTTTTCTGACTGGAAAGCAAGAGACCCAGTACTTC.

This clonotype was counted only a few times. The chain joins TRBV5-1 to TRBJ2-7; 10 bases are shared with TRBD2. Trimming cost V 5 bases and J 2 bases; bases outside gene matches: 4. CDR1 and CDR2 (germline): SGHRS, YFSETQ. This CDR3 comprises 14 residues. The CDR3 reads CASRLAGLPYEQYF. CDR3 coding DNA: TGCGCCAGCAGACTAGCGGGGCTTCCCTACGAGCAGTACTTC. Full variable domain (missing parts from reference TRBV5-1 and TRBJ2-7): KAGVTQTPRYLIKTRGQQVTLSCSPISGHRSVSWYQQTPGQGLQFLFEYFSETQRNKGNFPGRFSGRQFSNSRSEMNVSTLELGDSALYLCASRLAGLPYEQYFGPGTRLTVT.

In its sample, this clonotype was seen a few times. A clone one base away is much larger, so this may be a read error. The chain uses TRBV2 and TRBJ2-7, with 7 bases lining up with TRBD2. Germline CDR1 reads SNHLY; CDR2 reads FYNNEI. The CDR3 runs to 14 residues. The CDR3: CVSRYGGSSYEQYF. CDR3 bases: TGTGTCAGCAGATACGGCGGGAGCTCCTACGAGCAGTACTTC.